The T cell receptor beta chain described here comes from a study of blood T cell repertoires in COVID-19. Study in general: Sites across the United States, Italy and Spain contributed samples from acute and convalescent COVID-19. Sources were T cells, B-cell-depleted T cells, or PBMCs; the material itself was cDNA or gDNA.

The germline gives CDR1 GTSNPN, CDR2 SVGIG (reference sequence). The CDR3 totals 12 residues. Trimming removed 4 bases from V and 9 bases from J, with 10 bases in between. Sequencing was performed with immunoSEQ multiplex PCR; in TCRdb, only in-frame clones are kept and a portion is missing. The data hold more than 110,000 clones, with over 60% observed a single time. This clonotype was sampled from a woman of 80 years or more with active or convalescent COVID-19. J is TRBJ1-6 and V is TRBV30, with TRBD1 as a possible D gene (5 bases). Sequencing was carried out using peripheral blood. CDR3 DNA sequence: TGTGCCTGGACTGGAGGGGTTTCACCCCTCCACTTT. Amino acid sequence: CAWTGGVSPLHF.